What follows are 28 T cell receptor beta chains derived from one specimen sequenced in a study of T cell responses to AZD1222 COVID-19 vaccine. Using immunoSEQ multiplex PCR, the repertoire was profiled, and TCRdb retains in-frame clones only, with some absent. The sample shows some 130,000 clones, more than 75% of them seen only once. Sequences were derived from peripheral blood, sampled 28 days after the second AZD1222 dose. These receptors came from an adult who received the AZD1222 COVID-19 vaccine.

DNA of the CDR3: TGTGCCAGTAGCCCCCCTAGGGGCTTTCGGAACACCGGGGAGCTGTTTTTT. Translation: CASSPPRGFRNTGELFF. The chain recombines TRBV19 with TRBJ2-2; possibly TRBD1 for D (5 bases). The CDR3 extends over 17 amino acids. Trimming shortened V by 6 bases and J by 1 base, and 18 bases separated the two germline ends. Per the germline V gene, CDR1 is LNHDA and CDR2 is SQIVND (reference sequence).

This chain joins TRBV15 and TRBJ2-4; 7 bases agree with TRBD1. The CDR3 totals 15 residues. Unmatched junction bases numbered 7, after V lost 0 bases and J lost 8 bases. Germline V gives CDR1 LNHNV, CDR2 YYDKDF (reference sequence). The CDR3, as DNA: TGTGCCACCAGCAGAGATTCGACAGGGTTACACATTCAGTACTTC. Translating it yields CATSRDSTGLHIQYF.

This CDR3 reads CASQSGSRPFF. In nucleotides, the CDR3 is TGTGCCAGTCAAAGCGGGAGCCGGCCGTTCTTC. V gene TRBV19 combines with J gene TRBJ2-1; 8 bases are a match to TRBD2. V shed 8 bases and J 15 bases; nucleotides not matched to a gene: 9. This CDR3 contains 11 residues. The germline CDR1 and CDR2 sequences are LNHDA and SQIVND (reference sequence).

This chain uses TRBV16 with TRBJ2-1; D not resolved. Germline V CDR1 and CDR2: KGHSY, FQNENV. The CDR3 extends over 15 amino acids. Trimming shortened V by 0 bases and J by 8 bases, and 14 bases separated the two germline ends. Here the CDR3 DNA reads TGTGCCAGCAGCCAATCGACCGTACGGGCGCATGAGCAGTTCTTC. It encodes CASSQSTVRAHEQFF.

The CDR3: CASSLGGSGRLAQFF. Here the CDR3 DNA reads TGCGCCAGCAGCTTGGGGGGTAGCGGGAGGCTTGCGCAGTTCTTC. The chain uses TRBV5-1 and TRBJ2-1; 10 nucleotides line up with TRBD2. The germline V gene has CDR1 SGHRS and CDR2 YFSETQ. The length of the CDR3 is 15 residues. After removal of 0 bases from V and 12 bases from J, the junction contained 9 bases not matched to a gene.

The gene calls are TRBV4-1 and TRBJ2-1; no reliable D call. Trimming shortened V by 0 bases and J by 6 bases, and 24 bases separated the two germline ends. CDR3 length equals 19 residues. Germline values: CDR1 MGHRA, CDR2 YSYEKL. Written as DNA, the CDR3 is TGCGCCAGCAGCCAAGATGGGTGGGTCGCCACATATCTCGGCAATGAGCAGTTCTTC. Protein product: CASSQDGWVATYLGNEQFF.

This chain uses TRBV19 with TRBJ1-2, with D maybe TRBD1 (5 bases). V lost 10 bases to trimming and J lost 5 bases, with 20 bases between them. The CDR3 covers 14 residues. Germline CDR1 LNHDA, CDR2 SQIVND (reference sequence). CDR3 amino acids: CAIRPPDSSYGYTF. The CDR3 DNA follows: TGTGCCATTAGGCCCCCCGACAGCAGTTATGGCTACACCTTC.

This chain joins TRBV5-1 and TRBJ2-5; 7 bases agree with TRBD1. The J segment lost 4 bases and the V segment lost 4 bases, leaving 7 bases of the junction unmatched. Germline CDR1 SGHRS, CDR2 YFSETQ. This CDR3 spans 14 amino acids. This chain's CDR3 is CASSPGQLRETQYF. The CDR3 coding sequence is TGCGCCAGCAGCCCGGGACAGCTCCGAGAGACCCAGTACTTC. Supplemented by reference TRBV5-1 and TRBJ2-5, the full variable domain reads KAGVTQTPRYLIKTRGQQVTLSCSPISGHRSVSWYQQTPGQGLQFLFEYFSETQRNKGNFPGRFSGRQFSNSRSEMNVSTLELGDSALYLCASSPGQLRETQYFGPGTRLLVL.

The chain uses TRBV2 and TRBJ1-5, with a possible D match to TRBD1 (6 bases). This CDR3 comprises 16 residues. V shed 4 bases and J shed 2 bases, with 15 bases lying between them. CDR1 is SNHLY, CDR2 FYNNEI, per germline. In nucleotides, the CDR3 is TGTGCCAGCAGTGCCCGCAGGGGAGGAGGCAATCAGCCCCAGCATTTT. Translating it yields CASSARRGGGNQPQHF.

With respect to this clone: The identical CDR3 is also encoded by other nucleotide sequences in the sample. This rearrangement joins TRBV14 to TRBJ1-2; the D gene is possibly TRBD1 (5 bases). The CDR3 totals 14 residues. CDR1 SGHDN and CDR2 FVKESK come from the germline V gene. V lost 3 bases and J 8 bases, leaving 16 bases between the germline ends. The CDR3: CASSQGLGRRGYTF. The CDR3 DNA reads as TGTGCCAGCAGCCAGGGACTAGGGCGTCGAGGCTACACCTTC.

The V and J genes are TRBV27 and TRBJ1-2; the D is unclear. The V gene lost 3 bases and the J gene lost 4 bases, with 9 bases spanning the gap. The CDR3 is 13 amino acids. Looked up from germline, CDR1 is MNHEY and CDR2 is SMNVEV (reference sequence). DNA for the CDR3: TGTGCCAGCAGTTTGTCCAGGTCCTATGGCTACACCTTC. Protein sequence: CASSLSRSYGYTF.

The rearrangement links TRBV19 to TRBJ2-3; TRBD2 aligns across 11 bases. The CDR3 spans 14 residues. Germline V CDR1 and CDR2: LNHDA, SQIVND (reference sequence). The V segment lost 6 bases and the J segment 5 bases; nucleotides outside the gene matches: 4. CDR3 sequence (DNA): TGTGCCAGTAGAAATAGCGGGAGGGGAGATACGCAGTATTTT. Protein sequence: CASRNSGRGDTQYF. The entire variable domain, with the rest obtained from reference TRBV19 and TRBJ2-3, is as follows: DGGITQSPKYLFRKEGQNVTLSCEQNLNHDAMYWYRQDPGQGLRLIYYSQIVNDFQKGDIAEGYSVSREKKESFPLTVTSAQKNPTAFYLCASRNSGRGDTQYFGPGTRLTVL.

CDR3 DNA: TGCAGCGTGGCCCGACAGGGGGCGTGGGAGACCCAGTACTTC. It translates to CSVARQGAWETQYF. The gene calls are TRBV29-1 and TRBJ2-5; 10 positions match TRBD1. The V gene end was trimmed by 6 bases and the J gene end by 5 bases; junction bases not matched to a gene: 9. The CDR3 consists of 14 residues. In germline, CDR1 is SQVTM, CDR2 ANQGSEA.

The chain carries TRBV19 and TRBJ2-3, with unresolved D. Trimming pared 7 bases from V and 0 bases from J, leaving 11 bases between. Germline assignment: CDR1 LNHDA and CDR2 SQIVND (reference sequence). This CDR3 is 14 amino acids long. The CDR3 sequence: CASTNGPSTDTQYF. The DNA of the CDR3 is TGTGCCAGTACCAATGGGCCTAGCACAGATACGCAGTATTTT.

The rearrangement uses TRBV27 and TRBJ1-1; D call uncertain. Deletions cut 3 bases from V and 4 bases from J, with 9 bases between. The CDR3 runs to 13 residues. Germline assignment: CDR1 MNHEY and CDR2 SMNVEV (reference sequence). The CDR3 loop is CASSFGLSTEAFF. The CDR3 DNA reads as TGTGCCAGCAGTTTTGGGCTCAGCACTGAAGCTTTCTTT.

J is TRBJ2-7 and V is TRBV27; 11 nucleotides match TRBD2. Trimming cost V 6 bases and J 1 base; bases outside gene matches: 5. CDR1 is MNHEY, CDR2 SMNVEV, per germline (reference sequence). This CDR3 contains 15 residues. This chain's CDR3 is CASSPGTSGSYEQYF. The CDR3 bases are TGTGCCAGCAGCCCCGGGACTAGCGGATCCTACGAGCAGTACTTC.

The gene calls are TRBV5-1 and TRBJ2-5, with D perhaps matching TRBD1 (6 bases). CDR3 length equals 13 residues. V lost 4 bases, J lost 5 bases, and 12 bases lay in between. Germline V gene data show CDR1 as SGHRS and CDR2 as YFSETQ. The CDR3 protein is CASSRDTGETQYF. The CDR3 DNA reads TGCGCCAGCAGCAGAGACACAGGGGAGACCCAGTACTTC.

This clone was observed once. The chain is built from TRBV9 and TRBJ2-7; 7 nucleotides match TRBD1. The CDR3 is 15 amino acids. V gave up 0 bases and J gave up 0 bases; unmatched junction bases: 3. Germline V CDR1 and CDR2: SGDLS, YYNGEE. In DNA, the CDR3 is TGTGCCAGCAGCGTAGCTGGGACAGTCTCCTACGAGCAGTACTTC. Protein sequence: CASSVAGTVSYEQYF.

This chain links TRBV5-6 with TRBJ2-7; 10 bases are shared with TRBD1. V shed 4 bases and J 5 bases; nucleotides not matched to a gene: 12. This CDR3 has 16 residues. Germline V gives CDR1 SGHDT, CDR2 YYEEEE. CDR3 in amino acids: CASSGKGTGAVDEQYF. CDR3 nucleotides: TGTGCCAGCAGCGGTAAAGGGACAGGGGCTGTCGACGAGCAGTACTTC.

This clone was observed once. The CDR3 nucleotides are TGCAGCGTATCCCGGGGTGGGGCTGGGAATGGCTACACCTTC. Amino acids: CSVSRGGAGNGYTF. The V and J genes are TRBV29-1 and TRBJ1-2, with D perhaps matching TRBD1 (5 bases). This CDR3 spans 14 amino acids. Per the germline V gene, CDR1 is SQVTM and CDR2 is ANQGSEA. The V and J ends lost 6 bases and 6 bases respectively, with 20 bases between them.

This clone was recorded only once. The rearrangement links TRBV4-1 to TRBJ1-2, with D possibly TRBD1 on 5 matching bases. Trimming left V 5 bases short and J 2 bases short, with 24 bases between. This CDR3 is built from 18 residues. The germline CDR1 and CDR2 sequences are MGHRA and YSYEKL. The CDR3 sequence: CASSKSPAGTSPNYGYTF. As DNA, the CDR3 is TGCGCCAGCAGCAAGTCCCCTGCAGGGACCAGTCCCAACTATGGCTACACCTTC.

The CDR3 nucleotides read TGTGCCAGCAGACGAAGCGGGAACTCCTACAATGAGCAGTTCTTC. It codes for CASRRSGNSYNEQFF. J is TRBJ2-1 and V is TRBV6-5, with 7 bases aligning to TRBD2. Germline V lookup: CDR1 MNHEY, CDR2 SVGAGI. V dropped 6 bases and J dropped 0; count of bases not matched to a gene: 5. The length of the CDR3 is 15 residues.

The chain couples TRBV4-2 to TRBJ2-2; no definite D call. Germline-derived CDR1 and CDR2 are LGHNA and YNFKEQ. The CDR3 is made up of 15 amino acids. Trimming removed 0 bases from V and 5 bases from J, with 10 bases in between. The CDR3 sequence is CASSQDPPGTGELFF. The DNA of the CDR3 is TGTGCCAGCAGCCAAGACCCCCCAGGAACCGGGGAGCTGTTTTTT.

In this sample, this clone turned up once. J is TRBJ2-1 and V is TRBV11-2; unclear D gene. Trimming stripped 1 base from V and 7 bases from J, with 11 bases between. This CDR3 is 14 amino acids long. CDR1 is SGHAT and CDR2 is FQNNGV in the germline V gene. Written as DNA, the CDR3 is TGTGCCAGCAGCTTAGCTTCGACGTTAAATGAGCAGTTCTTC. Residues: CASSLASTLNEQFF.

V is TRBV2 and J is TRBJ2-2, with 7 bases matching TRBD1. The germline V gene encodes CDR1 SNHLY and CDR2 FYNNEI. The CDR3 contains 15 residues. J gave up 2 bases and V 6 bases, and 6 bases lay outside the gene matches. As DNA, the CDR3 is TGTGCCAGCAGGGTCCGGGACAGAAACACCGGGGAGCTGTTTTTT. It specifies CASRVRDRNTGELFF.

This clone has only one observation. This rearrangement joins TRBV18 to TRBJ1-1; no definite D call. Germline V gene data show CDR1 as KGHSH and CDR2 as LQKENI. This CDR3 region has 12 residues. Trimming stripped 5 bases from V and 6 bases from J, with 10 bases between. The CDR3 DNA follows: TGTGCCAGCTCATCAAGGGATTCTGAAGCTTTCTTT. It specifies CASSSRDSEAFF.

The chain is built from TRBV4-1 and TRBJ1-4, with unresolved D. Germline values: CDR1 MGHRA, CDR2 YSYEKL. Trimming removed 0 bases from V and 8 bases from J, with 19 bases in between. The CDR3 length is 17 residues. CDR3 in amino acids: CASSQDEGRSVWEKLFF. CDR3 in DNA: TGCGCCAGCAGCCAAGATGAGGGCCGGAGTGTATGGGAAAAACTGTTTTTT.

This rearrangement joins TRBV6-1 to TRBJ1-2; D is ambiguous. This CDR3 is 15 amino acids long. Trimming stripped 2 bases from V and 4 bases from J, with 14 bases between. Germline CDR1 is MNHNS and CDR2 is SASEGT. In nucleotides, the CDR3 is TGTGCCAGCAGTGAACTTGCTGGGTTTGGCTATGGCTACACCTTC. Translation gives CASSELAGFGYGYTF.